The 18 T cell receptor beta chains reported below all come from one sample, sequenced in a study of blood T cell repertoires in COVID-19. TCRdb keeps only in-frame clones here, not all; method: immunoSEQ multiplex PCR. Of about 200,000 clones listed, about four fifths are singletons. Input material: PBMCs or T cells enriched from blood (not recorded which). The source is a man aged 35-49 years who had recovered from COVID-19.

This clone was seen only a few times. V usage is TRBV7-8 and J usage is TRBJ1-1; the D gene is possibly TRBD1 (5 bases). Per the germline V gene, CDR1 is SGHVS and CDR2 is FQNEAQ. V was clipped by 4 bases and J by 0 bases, with 12 bases between them. There are 15 residues in the CDR3. This CDR3 reads CASSSAGRVNTEAFF. CDR3 DNA: TGTGCCAGCAGCTCGGCAGGGCGCGTGAACACTGAAGCTTTCTTT.

This CDR3 reads CASSRGLGSNQPQHF. DNA for the CDR3: TGTGCCAGCAGTAGGGGTTTGGGTAGCAATCAGCCCCAGCATTTT. This chain connects TRBV27 to TRBJ1-5, with D possibly TRBD1 on 5 matching bases. The CDR3 is 15 residues long. V was cut by 5 bases and J by 0 bases, with 11 bases left in between. Germline V CDR1 and CDR2: MNHEY, SMNVEV (reference sequence).

The chain couples TRBV19 to TRBJ1-5; 9 bases fit TRBD1. V was clipped by 2 bases and J by 7 bases; unmatched bases: 3. The CDR3 loop spans 14 amino acids. CDR1 and CDR2 (germline): LNHDA, SQIVND (reference sequence). Written as DNA, the CDR3 is TGTGCCAGTAGTATATGGGACAGGGAACAGCCCCAGCATTTT. As protein: CASSIWDREQPQHF.

This chain joins TRBV5-1 and TRBJ1-1; 8 bases match TRBD1. The germline V gene encodes CDR1 SGHRS and CDR2 YFSETQ. The CDR3 has 15 amino acids. V dropped 1 base and J dropped 3; count of bases not matched to a gene: 5. In DNA form, the CDR3 reads TGCGCCAGCAGCTTGTTTCCAGGGGGCTACACTGAAGCTTTCTTT. It specifies CASSLFPGGYTEAFF.

This chain connects TRBV3-1 (or the pseudogene TRBV3-2) to TRBJ1-2; D not resolved. Trimming removed 6 bases from V and 8 bases from J, with 10 bases in between. Germline V gives CDR1 LGHDT, CDR2 YNNKEL (reference sequence). The CDR3 runs to 11 residues. As DNA, the CDR3 is TGTGCCAGCAGTAGTTTCAAGGGCTACACCTTC. Protein: CASSSFKGYTF.

This chain uses TRBV7-9 with TRBJ1-1; D remains unclear. The CDR3 sequence is 11 residues long. V was cut by 5 bases and J by 3 bases, with 4 bases left in between. Germline V gives CDR1 SEHNR, CDR2 FQNEAQ (reference sequence). CDR3 sequence reads: CASSVDTEAFF. The CDR3 region has the DNA TGTGCCAGCAGCGTCGACACTGAAGCTTTCTTT. The full variable domain, completed using reference TRBV7-9 and TRBJ1-1, is DTGVSQNPRHKITKRGQNVTFRCDPISEHNRLYWYRQTLGQGPEFLTYFQNEAQLEKSRLLSDRFSAERPKGSFSTLEIQRTEQGDSAMYLCASSVDTEAFFGQGTRLTVV.

This clone was recorded once. An end of the junction does not agree with germline; a read error may underlie this. V usage is TRBV11-2 and J usage is TRBJ1-4; TRBD1 matches at 9 bases. Germline V lookup: CDR1 SGHAT, CDR2 FQNNGV. The CDR3 spans 14 residues. CDR3 sequence (DNA): TGTGCCAGCAGCCCCGTTGGACAGGGGCACAACCATCAGTTT. Its translation: CASSPVGQGHNHQF.

This clone was observed once. The chain recombines TRBV28 with TRBJ1-6, with TRBD1 matching over 9 bases. Germline CDR1 is MDHEN and CDR2 is SYDVKM. V trimming: 4 bases; J trimming: 11 bases; junction bases outside the gene matches: 9. The CDR3 spans 15 residues. This CDR3 reads CASSSPGQGGTPLHF. Here the CDR3 DNA reads TGTGCCAGCAGTTCACCGGGACAGGGAGGGACACCCCTCCACTTT. Based on the CDR3 plus reference TRBV28 and TRBJ1-6, the full variable domain is DVKVTQSSRYLVKRTGEKVFLECVQDMDHENMFWYRQDPGLGLRLIYFSYDVKMKEKGDIPEGYSVSREKKERFSLILESASTNQTSMYLCASSSPGQGGTPLHFGNGTRLTVT.

DNA for the CDR3: TGCGCCAGCAGCTTAGGACAGGGCCCGCAAGAGACCCAGTACTTC. Amino acids: CASSLGQGPQETQYF. The V gene is TRBV5-1, the J gene TRBJ2-5; TRBD1 matches 8 bases. The CDR3 consists of 15 residues. Germline-derived CDR1 and CDR2 are SGHRS and YFSETQ. The ends lost 2 bases at V and 2 bases at J; junction bases unmatched: 5.

This sequence joins TRBV2 and TRBJ2-7, with TRBD1 as a possible D gene (5 bases). Germline CDR1 and CDR2: SNHLY and FYNNEI. This CDR3 spans 14 amino acids. The germline V and J ends were trimmed by 9 bases and 0 bases, with 15 bases remaining between them. CDR3 sequence: CASSLQVTSYEQYF. The CDR3 bases are TGTGCCAGTTCCTTACAGGTTACCTCCTACGAGCAGTACTTC.

V usage is TRBV13 and J usage is TRBJ1-3; 7 positions match TRBD1. This CDR3 is built from 16 residues. V lost 3 bases, J lost 1 base, and 6 bases stayed unmatched. The germline V gene encodes CDR1 PRHDT and CDR2 FYEKMQ (reference sequence). The CDR3 loop reads CASSLYRGNSGNTIYF. The CDR3 DNA reads as TGTGCCAGCAGCTTGTACAGGGGCAATTCTGGAAACACCATATATTTT.

The chain joins TRBV24-1 to TRBJ1-2; TRBD1 matches 8 bases. The CDR3 contains 18 residues. With 3 bases clipped from V and 0 bases from J, the junction kept 11 bases outside the gene matches. Germline V lookup: CDR1 KGHDR, CDR2 SFDVKD. The CDR3 loop is CATSDPQGGSSANYGYTF. In nucleotides, the CDR3 is TGTGCCACCAGTGATCCACAGGGGGGAAGCAGTGCTAACTATGGCTACACCTTC.

The V gene is TRBV2, the J gene TRBJ1-2; D unresolved. Trimming removed 5 bases from V and 5 bases from J, with 9 bases in between. Germline V CDR1 and CDR2: SNHLY, FYNNEI. The CDR3 contains 12 residues. In nucleotides, the CDR3 is TGTGCCAGCAGTAGGGAGGGTTATGGCTACACCTTC. As protein: CASSREGYGYTF. Using reference TRBV2 and TRBJ1-2 for the parts outside the CDR3, the full variable domain is EPEVTQTPSHQVTQMGQEVILRCVPISNHLYFYWYRQILGQKVEFLVSFYNNEISEKSEIFDDQFSVERPDGSNFTLKIRSTKLEDSAMYFCASSREGYGYTFGSGTRLTVV.

The chain employs TRBV10-3 and TRBJ1-1; 7 bases match TRBD1. V shed 6 bases, J shed 8 bases, and the junction held 3 bases outside the gene matches. The length of the CDR3 is 11 residues. CDR1 ENHRY and CDR2 SYGVKD come from the germline V gene. The CDR3 reads CAIRTGQEAFF. CDR3 sequence (DNA): TGTGCCATCAGGACGGGACAGGAAGCTTTCTTT.

V is TRBV5-1 and J is TRBJ2-3, with a weak D call TRBD1 (5 bases). The CDR3 contains 14 residues. Germline values: CDR1 SGHRS, CDR2 YFSETQ. V lost 2 bases to trimming and J lost 2 bases, with 9 bases between them. CDR3 DNA sequence: TGCGCCAGCAGCTTTACAGGTATCACAGATACGCAGTATTTT. It encodes CASSFTGITDTQYF. Full variable domain (outside the CDR3, taken from reference TRBV5-1 and TRBJ2-3): KAGVTQTPRYLIKTRGQQVTLSCSPISGHRSVSWYQQTPGQGLQFLFEYFSETQRNKGNFPGRFSGRQFSNSRSEMNVSTLELGDSALYLCASSFTGITDTQYFGPGTRLTVL.

J is TRBJ1-4 and V is TRBV10-3; D is undetermined. From germline, CDR1 is ENHRY and CDR2 SYGVKD. The CDR3 consists of 12 residues. V was shortened by 1 base and J by 8 bases, with 5 bases between the two germline ends. The CDR3 region is CAISEFGEKLFF. Written as DNA, the CDR3 is TGTGCCATCAGTGAGTTCGGGGAAAAACTGTTTTTT.

The rearrangement uses TRBV28 and TRBJ2-7; possible D gene TRBD1, 6 bases. The CDR3 extends over 17 amino acids. Trimming took 1 base from V and 0 from J, leaving 16 bases between them. Germline-derived CDR1 and CDR2 are MDHEN and SYDVKM. This CDR3 is CASSLSLKQGISYEQYF. The CDR3 DNA reads as TGTGCCAGCAGTTTATCTCTTAAACAGGGTATCTCCTACGAGCAGTACTTC.

The chain joins TRBV6-5 to TRBJ2-1; 8 bases align to TRBD1. Trimming removed 6 bases from V and 9 bases from J; junction bases left unmatched: 13. Germline CDR1 MNHEY, CDR2 SVGAGI. CDR3 length: 15 amino acids. CDR3 region: CASRHGQGEVGEQFF. CDR3 DNA: TGTGCCAGCAGGCACGGACAGGGAGAGGTAGGTGAGCAGTTCTTC.